The clone carrying this T cell receptor (beta chain) was counted a few times. The germline gives CDR1 KGHDR, CDR2 SFDVKD. The CDR3 contains 16 residues. J gave up 10 bases and V 6 bases, and 16 bases lay outside the gene matches. TCRdb called the 5' RACE reads again in MiXCR, with one record for every CDR3 protein. The sample records around 470,000 distinct CDR3 sequences, 20% being singletons. This sample is part of a study of T-cell memory formation after mild COVID-19. Sequencing used PBMCs or a T cell subset sorted from them (not recorded which). The chain links TRBV24-1 to TRBJ1-1, with 10 nucleotides matching TRBD1. This TCR came from an adult woman who had mild COVID-19 (a few samples of this study predate the infection). Cell type and time point are not known. The CDR3 nucleotides read TGTGCCACCAGTCCCTCCGACAGGGGGCAATTCGGTGGAGCTTTCTTT. Translated: CATSPSDRGQFGGAFF.